The clone carrying this T cell receptor beta chain was found once. Its antigen is undetermined. This specimen comes from a study of immune cell composition in non-small cell lung cancer. Study results and caveats: Squamous carcinomas (approximately 75%) more often had tumour-associated clones >0.5% than adenocarcinomas (roughly 33%). TIL tumour reactivity correlated with maximal tumour-associated clone frequency in adenocarcinoma.

Some clones are missing from TCRdb's copy, which holds only in-frame ones; the method was immunoSEQ multiplex PCR. Among about 5,900 clones listed, 87% were seen once. The normal lung sample lay at least 3 cm, and maximally far, from the tumour. DNA was extracted from unsorted cell suspensions stored frozen. Looked up from germline, CDR1 is SGHAT and CDR2 is FQDESV (reference sequence). The CDR3 is made up of 13 amino acids. V shed 3 bases, J shed 6 bases, and the junction held 3 bases outside the gene matches. The material sequenced was non-adjacent lung tissue. The chain employs TRBV11-1 and TRBJ2-5; 8 bases agree with TRBD1. This receptor was obtained from a human donor with non-small cell lung cancer. CDR3 in amino acids: CASSFNRGKTQYF. CDR3 in DNA: TGTGCCAGCAGCTTTAACAGGGGGAAGACCCAGTACTTC.